These 17 T cell receptor beta chains originate from one sample sequenced in a study of T cells in Graves' hyperthyroidism and ophthalmopathy. Amplified TCR beta CDR3 regions derived from RNA transcripts. During a first-round RT-PCR of the TCR CDR3, the HTBI primer set was used. TCRdb re-derived calls from the multiplex PCR reads in MiXCR, one entry per CDR3 protein. The sample lists approximately 600,000 distinct CDR3 sequences, 15% to 20% occurring once. Sequenced: blood. These receptors all stem from a woman younger than 45 with Graves' hyperthyroidism.

This clonotype was seen only a few times. The chain links TRBV27 to TRBJ2-5, with 7 nucleotides matching TRBD2. CDR1 and CDR2 (germline): MNHEY, SMNVEV (reference sequence). With 4 bases clipped from V and 7 bases from J, the junction kept 12 bases outside the gene matches. The CDR3 is 15 residues long. CDR3 sequence reads: CASSSTSGLEGTQYF. Written as DNA, the CDR3 is TGTGCCAGCAGTTCAACGTCCGGACTAGAGGGGACCCAGTACTTC.

This clonotype was counted many times. The rearrangement uses TRBV6-2 or TRBV6-3 and TRBJ2-7; D uncertain. The CDR3 length is 15 residues. V shed 6 bases and J shed 0 bases, with 15 bases lying between them. Germline CDR1 and CDR2: MNHEY and SVGEGT. For the CDR3, the DNA is TGTGCCAGCAGGGCAGGACGTTTGAGCTCCTACGAGCAGTACTTC. Translated, it gives CASRAGRLSSYEQYF.

This clonotype was seen repeatedly, ten times or more. The V and J genes are TRBV12-3 or TRBV12-4 and TRBJ1-1; no firm D call. The CDR3 has 16 residues. Trimming took off 5 bases at V and 0 bases at J, with 16 bases between the two ends. This CDR3 reads CASSRQRIQMNTEAFF. The CDR3 nucleotides read TGTGCCAGCAGTCGACAAAGGATACAGATGAACACTGAAGCTTTCTTT.

This clonotype was seen more than once but under ten times. The CDR3 sequence: CAISEQGGGAETQYF. The DNA for the CDR3 is TGTGCCATCAGTGAGCAGGGGGGAGGGGCAGAGACCCAGTACTTC. The chain carries TRBV10-3 and TRBJ2-5; D is perhaps TRBD1 or TRBD2 (7 bases each). CDR3 length: 15 amino acids. V was cut by 2 bases and J by 4 bases, with 14 bases left in between. The germline CDR1 and CDR2 sequences are ENHRY and SYGVKD.

The chain carries TRBV14 and TRBJ2-3; no clear D gene. The CDR3 runs 13 residues. Trimming took 1 base from V and 9 from J, leaving 11 bases between them. Germline V lookup: CDR1 SGHDN, CDR2 FVKESK. CDR3 in amino acids: CASSQAYFDTQYF. The CDR3 region has the DNA TGTGCCAGCAGCCAAGCCTACTTCGACACGCAGTATTTT.

A few counts support this clonotype. The chain links TRBV11-2 to TRBJ2-1; tentatively, D is TRBD2 (5 bases). This CDR3 region has 15 residues. V lost 5 bases to trimming and J lost 6 bases, with 17 bases between them. The germline CDR1 and CDR2 sequences are SGHAT and FQNNGV. CDR3 coding DNA: TGTGCCAGCAGCCCATTGCAAGGACTGCTCAATGAGCAGTTCTTC. This sequence encodes CASSPLQGLLNEQFF.

This clonotype was seen a handful of times. The chain couples TRBV10-1 to TRBJ1-6; no definite D call. V dropped 7 bases and J dropped 6 bases, with 7 bases sitting between them. The CDR3 length is 12 residues. The germline V gene has CDR1 WNHNN and CDR2 SYGVQD (reference sequence). CDR3 sequence: CASNHSNSPLHF. The DNA for the CDR3 is TGCGCCAGCAACCACAGTAATTCACCCCTCCACTTT.

This clonotype was observed a few times. Germline is not matched at one junction end, which may reflect a read error. V and J are TRBV28 and TRBJ2-1, with 7 bases identical to TRBD2. Germline assignment: CDR1 MDHEN and CDR2 SYDVKM. The CDR3 spans 13 residues. CDR3 sequence (DNA): TGTGCGAGCAGCCTAGCGGAATACAATGAGCAGTTCTTC. Translated, it gives CASSLAEYNEQFF.

This clonotype was observed a handful of times. Written as DNA, the CDR3 is TGTGCCAGCAGCACAGGGGGGAAGGAAAACACCATATATTTT. This codes for CASSTGGKENTIYF. The chain links TRBV6-1 to TRBJ1-3; 8 bases line up with TRBD1. Per germline, CDR1 MNHNS and CDR2 SASEGT. The CDR3 is made up of 14 amino acids. The trim removed 6 bases at V and 6 bases at J, leaving 7 bases unmatched.

This clonotype occurred a few times. This chain's CDR3 is CASREAGIDNTGELFF. The DNA for the CDR3 is TGTGCCAGCAGGGAGGCAGGGATAGATAACACCGGGGAGCTGTTTTTT. The chain combines TRBV27 with TRBJ2-2; D may match TRBD1 or TRBD2 (5 bases each). This CDR3 comprises 16 residues. V gave up 6 bases and J gave up 2 bases, with 16 bases separating them. Germline-derived CDR1 and CDR2 are MNHEY and SMNVEV (reference sequence).

This clonotype showed up just a few times. The chain joins TRBV27 to TRBJ2-7, with 8 bases fitting TRBD2. This CDR3 contains 13 residues. Trimming removed 6 bases from V and 3 bases from J; junction bases left unmatched: 4. Germline V gives CDR1 MNHEY, CDR2 SMNVEV (reference sequence). CDR3 sequence (DNA): TGTGCCAGCAGCCTGACTAGCGACTACGAGCAGTACTTC. This translates into CASSLTSDYEQYF.

This clonotype was seen many times. The rearrangement joins TRBV18 to TRBJ2-2, with D possibly TRBD2 on 5 matching bases. The germline V and J ends were trimmed by 8 bases and 0 bases, with 16 bases remaining between them. Germline CDR1 KGHSH, CDR2 LQKENI. The CDR3 runs 16 residues. In nucleotides, the CDR3 is TGTGCCAGCACCCCCAGAAGCGGAGCGAACACCGGGGAGCTGTTTTTT. Amino acids: CASTPRSGANTGELFF.

The sample holds many counts of this clonotype. This rearrangement joins TRBV20-1 to TRBJ2-1, with 8 bases aligning to TRBD2. The CDR3 is 13 residues long. The germline gives CDR1 DFQATT, CDR2 SNEGSKA (reference sequence). Trimming took 6 bases from V and 5 from J; bases not matched to a gene: 6. This chain's CDR3 is CSAAGLGHNEQFF. For the CDR3, the DNA is TGCAGTGCAGCGGGACTAGGGCACAATGAGCAGTTCTTC.

Only a few counts were recorded for this clonotype. V is TRBV6-5 and J is TRBJ1-2; D not resolved. There are 13 residues in the CDR3. Per germline, CDR1 MNHEY and CDR2 SVGAGI. Trimming took off 4 bases at V and 8 bases at J, with 14 bases between the two ends. CDR3 bases: TGTGCCAGCAGTTGCTCTACTGACCGAGGCTACACCTTC. Its protein is CASSCSTDRGYTF.

This clonotype was detected a few times. V is TRBV10-3 and J is TRBJ2-1; D remains ambiguous. V shed 7 bases and J shed 0 bases, with 7 bases lying between them. The CDR3 sequence is 13 residues long. Germline-derived CDR1 and CDR2 are ENHRY and SYGVKD. The CDR3 DNA is TGTGCCATCACCTTGGACTCCTACAATGAGCAGTTCTTC. Encoded protein: CAITLDSYNEQFF.

This rearrangement joins TRBV20-1 to TRBJ1-5; the D gene is possibly TRBD1 (5 bases). Germline values: CDR1 DFQATT, CDR2 SNEGSKA (reference sequence). Trimming left V 0 bases short and J 4 bases short, with 16 bases between. The CDR3 loop spans 16 amino acids. The CDR3 coding sequence is TGCAGTGCTAGAGATGGGACCACGAGGGGAAATCAGCCCCAGCATTTT. Its protein is CSARDGTTRGNQPQHF.

This clonotype was observed at least ten times. As DNA, the CDR3 is TGTGCCAGCAGCCTACCGGGACTAGCGGGAGTGGATGAGCAGTTCTTC. It codes for CASSLPGLAGVDEQFF. The chain links TRBV11-2 to TRBJ2-1; the match to TRBD2 covers 14 bases. The ends lost 5 bases at V and 8 bases at J; junction bases unmatched: 8. CDR1 SGHAT and CDR2 FQNNGV come from the germline V gene. The CDR3 contains 16 residues.